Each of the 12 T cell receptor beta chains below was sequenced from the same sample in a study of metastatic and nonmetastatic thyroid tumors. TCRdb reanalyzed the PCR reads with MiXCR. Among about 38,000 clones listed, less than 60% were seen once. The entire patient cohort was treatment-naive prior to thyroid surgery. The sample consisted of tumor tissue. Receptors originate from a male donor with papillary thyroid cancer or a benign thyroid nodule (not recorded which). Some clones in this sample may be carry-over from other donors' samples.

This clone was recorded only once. CDR3 DNA: TGTGCCAGCAGTTTAATGGGACCTTTTCGACGGACAGGCTCTGGAAACACCATATATTTT. Encoded protein: CASSLMGPFRRTGSGNTIYF. V is TRBV28 and J is TRBJ1-3; 7 bases match TRBD1. Unmatched junction bases numbered 16, after V lost 2 bases and J lost 0 bases. This CDR3 has 20 residues. Per germline, CDR1 MDHEN and CDR2 SYDVKM.

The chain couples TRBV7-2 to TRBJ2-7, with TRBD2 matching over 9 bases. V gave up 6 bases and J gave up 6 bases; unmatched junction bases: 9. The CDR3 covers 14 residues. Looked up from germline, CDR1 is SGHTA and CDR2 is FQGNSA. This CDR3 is CASRPPGTSSEQYF. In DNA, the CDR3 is TGTGCCAGCAGGCCACCCGGGACTAGCAGCGAGCAGTACTTC.

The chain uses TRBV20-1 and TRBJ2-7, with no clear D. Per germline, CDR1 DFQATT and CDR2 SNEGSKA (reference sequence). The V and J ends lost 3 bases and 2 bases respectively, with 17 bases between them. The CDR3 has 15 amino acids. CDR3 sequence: CSASPPGRFAYEQYF. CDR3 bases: TGCAGTGCTAGTCCCCCCGGCCGGTTCGCCTACGAGCAGTACTTC.

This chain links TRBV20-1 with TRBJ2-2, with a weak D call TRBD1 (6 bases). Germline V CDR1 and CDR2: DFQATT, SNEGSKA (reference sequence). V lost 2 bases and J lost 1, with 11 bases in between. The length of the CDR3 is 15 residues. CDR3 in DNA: TGCAGTGCTAGAAACAGGGCTATGAACACCGGGGAGCTGTTTTTT. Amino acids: CSARNRAMNTGELFF.

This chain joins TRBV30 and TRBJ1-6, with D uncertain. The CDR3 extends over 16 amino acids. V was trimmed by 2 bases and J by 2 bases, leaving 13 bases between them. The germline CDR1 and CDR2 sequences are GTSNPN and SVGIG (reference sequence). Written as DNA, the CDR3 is TGTGCCTGGAGTTCGGGGTTTTCCGCCTATAATTCACCCCTCCACTTT. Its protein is CAWSSGFSAYNSPLHF.

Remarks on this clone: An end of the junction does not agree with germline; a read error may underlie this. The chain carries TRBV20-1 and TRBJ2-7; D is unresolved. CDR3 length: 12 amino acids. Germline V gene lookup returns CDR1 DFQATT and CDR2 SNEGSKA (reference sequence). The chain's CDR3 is CSARGFSDEHYF. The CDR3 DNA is TGCAGTGCTAGAGGTTTCTCGGACGAGCATTACTTC.

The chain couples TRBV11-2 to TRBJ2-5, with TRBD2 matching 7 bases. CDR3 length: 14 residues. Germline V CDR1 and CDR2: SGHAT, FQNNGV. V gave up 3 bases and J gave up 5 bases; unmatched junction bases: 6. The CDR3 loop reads CASSLGEGLETQYF. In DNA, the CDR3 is TGTGCCAGCAGCTTGGGGGAGGGTTTGGAGACCCAGTACTTC.

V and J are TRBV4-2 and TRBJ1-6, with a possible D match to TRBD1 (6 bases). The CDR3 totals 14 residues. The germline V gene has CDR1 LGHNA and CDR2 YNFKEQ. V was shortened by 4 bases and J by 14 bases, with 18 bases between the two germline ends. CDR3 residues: CASSPEQGGLSLHF. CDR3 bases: TGTGCCAGCAGCCCTGAACAGGGTGGGTTATCCCTCCACTTT.

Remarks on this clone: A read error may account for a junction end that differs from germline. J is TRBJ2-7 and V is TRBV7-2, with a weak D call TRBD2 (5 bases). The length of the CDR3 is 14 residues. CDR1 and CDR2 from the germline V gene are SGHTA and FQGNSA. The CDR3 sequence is CAISLGGGLYEQYF. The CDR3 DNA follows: TGTGCCATCAGCTTAGGAGGTGGGCTCTACGAGCAGTACTTC.

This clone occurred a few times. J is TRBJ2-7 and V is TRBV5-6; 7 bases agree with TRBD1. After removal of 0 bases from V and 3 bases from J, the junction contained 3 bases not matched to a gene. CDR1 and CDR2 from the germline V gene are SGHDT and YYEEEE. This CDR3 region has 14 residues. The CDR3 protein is CASSLVGDSYEQYF. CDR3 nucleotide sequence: TGTGCCAGCAGCTTGGTAGGGGACAGCTACGAGCAGTACTTC.

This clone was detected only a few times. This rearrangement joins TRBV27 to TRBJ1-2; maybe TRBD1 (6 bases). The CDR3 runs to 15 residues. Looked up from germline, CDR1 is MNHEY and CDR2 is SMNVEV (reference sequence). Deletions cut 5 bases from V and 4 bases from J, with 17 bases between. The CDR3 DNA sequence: TGTGCCAGCAGTCCCCGGCGGACAGCTTCCTATGGCTACACCTTC. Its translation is CASSPRRTASYGYTF.

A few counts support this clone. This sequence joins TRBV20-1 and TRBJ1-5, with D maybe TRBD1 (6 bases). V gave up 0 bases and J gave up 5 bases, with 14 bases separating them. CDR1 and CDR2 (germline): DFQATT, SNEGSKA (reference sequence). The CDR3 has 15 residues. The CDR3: CSARDPRRGDQPQHF. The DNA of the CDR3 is TGCAGTGCTAGAGATCCCAGGAGGGGGGATCAGCCCCAGCATTTT.